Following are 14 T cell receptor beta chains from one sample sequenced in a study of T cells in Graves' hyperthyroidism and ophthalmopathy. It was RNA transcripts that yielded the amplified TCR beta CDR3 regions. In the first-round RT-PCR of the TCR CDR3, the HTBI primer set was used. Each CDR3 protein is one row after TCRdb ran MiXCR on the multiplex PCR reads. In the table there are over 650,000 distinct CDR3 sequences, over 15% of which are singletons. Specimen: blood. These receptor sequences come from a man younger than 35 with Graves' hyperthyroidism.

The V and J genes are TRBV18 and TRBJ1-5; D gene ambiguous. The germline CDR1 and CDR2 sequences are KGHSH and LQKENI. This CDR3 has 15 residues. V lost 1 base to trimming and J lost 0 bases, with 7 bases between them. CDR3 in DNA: TGTGCCAGCTCACCACGAAGAGGTAGCAATCAGCCCCAGCATTTT. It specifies CASSPRRGSNQPQHF.

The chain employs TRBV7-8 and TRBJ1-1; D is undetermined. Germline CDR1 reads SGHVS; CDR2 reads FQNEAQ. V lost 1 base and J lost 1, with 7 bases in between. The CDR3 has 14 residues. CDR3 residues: CASSLGVWNTEAFF. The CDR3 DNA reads TGTGCCAGCAGCTTAGGGGTGTGGAACACTGAAGCTTTCTTT.

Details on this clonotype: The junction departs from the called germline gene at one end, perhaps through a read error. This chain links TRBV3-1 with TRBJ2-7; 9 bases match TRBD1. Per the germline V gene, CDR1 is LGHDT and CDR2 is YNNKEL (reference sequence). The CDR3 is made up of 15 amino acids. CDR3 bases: TGCGCCAGCAGCCAATACACAGGGGGCTTTGACGAGCAGTACTTC. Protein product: CASSQYTGGFDEQYF.

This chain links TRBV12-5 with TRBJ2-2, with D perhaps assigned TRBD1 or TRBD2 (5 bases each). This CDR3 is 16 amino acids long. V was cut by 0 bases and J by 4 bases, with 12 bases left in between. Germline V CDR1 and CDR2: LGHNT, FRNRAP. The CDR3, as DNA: TGTGCTAGTGGTTTGGTTAGAGGGGACGCCACCGGGGAGCTGTTTTTT. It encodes CASGLVRGDATGELFF.

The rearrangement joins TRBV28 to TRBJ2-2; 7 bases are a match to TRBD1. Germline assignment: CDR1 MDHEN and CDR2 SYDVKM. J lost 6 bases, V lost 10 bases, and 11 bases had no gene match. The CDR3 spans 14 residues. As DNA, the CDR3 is TGTGCCACCAAACAGGGGTTCGGGGCCGGGGAGCTGTTTTTT. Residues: CATKQGFGAGELFF.

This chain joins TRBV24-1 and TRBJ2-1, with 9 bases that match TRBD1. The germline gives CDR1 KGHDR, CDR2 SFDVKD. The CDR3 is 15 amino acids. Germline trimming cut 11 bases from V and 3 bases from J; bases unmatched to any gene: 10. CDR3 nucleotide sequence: TGTGCCATCGCGGGCGGGACAGGGAACTACAATGAGCAGTTCTTC. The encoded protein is CAIAGGTGNYNEQFF.

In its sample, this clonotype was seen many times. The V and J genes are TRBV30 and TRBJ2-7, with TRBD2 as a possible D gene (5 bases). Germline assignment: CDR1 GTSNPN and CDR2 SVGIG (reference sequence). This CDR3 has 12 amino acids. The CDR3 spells CASKSGSYEQYF. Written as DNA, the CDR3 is TGTGCTTCAAAAAGCGGTTCCTACGAGCAGTACTTC.

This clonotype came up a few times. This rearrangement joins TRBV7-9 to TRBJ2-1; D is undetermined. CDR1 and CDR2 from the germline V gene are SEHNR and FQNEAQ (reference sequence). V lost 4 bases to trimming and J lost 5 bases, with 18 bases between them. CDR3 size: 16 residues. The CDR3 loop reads CASSSTLDPHDNEQFF. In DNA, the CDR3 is TGTGCCAGCAGCTCTACCCTCGACCCACACGACAATGAGCAGTTCTTC.

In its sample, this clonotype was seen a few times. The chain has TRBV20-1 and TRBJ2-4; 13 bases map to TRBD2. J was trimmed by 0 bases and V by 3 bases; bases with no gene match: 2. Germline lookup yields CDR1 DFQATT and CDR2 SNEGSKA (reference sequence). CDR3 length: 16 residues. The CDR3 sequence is CSARGLAGLAKNIQYF. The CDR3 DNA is TGCAGTGCTAGGGGACTAGCGGGGCTAGCCAAAAACATTCAGTACTTC.

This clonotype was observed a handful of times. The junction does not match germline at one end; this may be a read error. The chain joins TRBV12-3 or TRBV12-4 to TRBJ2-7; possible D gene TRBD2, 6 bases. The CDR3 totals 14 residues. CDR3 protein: CASSSASVSDEQYF. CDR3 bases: TGTGCCAGCAGTTCTGCTAGCGTCTCCGACGAGCAGTACTTC.

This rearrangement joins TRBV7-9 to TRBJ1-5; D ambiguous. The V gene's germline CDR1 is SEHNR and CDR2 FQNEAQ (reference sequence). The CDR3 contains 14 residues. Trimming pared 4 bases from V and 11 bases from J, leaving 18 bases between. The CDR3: CASSSEVAGAAQHF. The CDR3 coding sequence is TGTGCCAGCAGCTCCGAGGTGGCAGGCGCGGCCCAGCATTTT.

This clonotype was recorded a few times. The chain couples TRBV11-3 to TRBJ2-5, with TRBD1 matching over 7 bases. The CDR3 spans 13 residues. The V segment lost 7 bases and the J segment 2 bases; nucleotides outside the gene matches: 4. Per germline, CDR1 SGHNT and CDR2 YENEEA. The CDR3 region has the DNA TGTGCCAGCAACGACAGGGTTCAAGAGACCCAGTACTTC. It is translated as CASNDRVQETQYF. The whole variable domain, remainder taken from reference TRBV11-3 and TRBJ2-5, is EAGVVQSPRYKIIEKKQPVAFWCNPISGHNTLYWYLQNLGQGPELLIRYENEEAVDDSQLPKDRFSAERLKGVDSTLKIQPAELGDSAVYLCASNDRVQETQYFGPGTRLLVL.

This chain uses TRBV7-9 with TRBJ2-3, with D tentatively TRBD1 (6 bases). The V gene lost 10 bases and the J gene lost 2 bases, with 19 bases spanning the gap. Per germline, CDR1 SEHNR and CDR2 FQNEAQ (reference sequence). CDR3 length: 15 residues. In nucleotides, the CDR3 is TGTGCCAACAGTCCCGGGACATTCCCCACAGATACGCAGTATTTT. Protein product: CANSPGTFPTDTQYF.

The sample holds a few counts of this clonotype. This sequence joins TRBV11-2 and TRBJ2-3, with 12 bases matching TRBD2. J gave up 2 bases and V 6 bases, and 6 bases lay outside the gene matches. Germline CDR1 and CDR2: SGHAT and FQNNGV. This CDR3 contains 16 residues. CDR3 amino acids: CASSLAGGSPTDTQYF. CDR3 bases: TGTGCCAGCAGTCTAGCGGGAGGGTCCCCCACAGATACGCAGTATTTT. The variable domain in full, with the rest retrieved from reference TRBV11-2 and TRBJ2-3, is EAGVAQSPRYKIIEKRQSVAFWCNPISGHATLYWYQQILGQGPKLLIQFQNNGVVDDSQLPKDRFSAERLKGVDSTLKIQPAKLEDSAVYLCASSLAGGSPTDTQYFGPGTRLTVL.